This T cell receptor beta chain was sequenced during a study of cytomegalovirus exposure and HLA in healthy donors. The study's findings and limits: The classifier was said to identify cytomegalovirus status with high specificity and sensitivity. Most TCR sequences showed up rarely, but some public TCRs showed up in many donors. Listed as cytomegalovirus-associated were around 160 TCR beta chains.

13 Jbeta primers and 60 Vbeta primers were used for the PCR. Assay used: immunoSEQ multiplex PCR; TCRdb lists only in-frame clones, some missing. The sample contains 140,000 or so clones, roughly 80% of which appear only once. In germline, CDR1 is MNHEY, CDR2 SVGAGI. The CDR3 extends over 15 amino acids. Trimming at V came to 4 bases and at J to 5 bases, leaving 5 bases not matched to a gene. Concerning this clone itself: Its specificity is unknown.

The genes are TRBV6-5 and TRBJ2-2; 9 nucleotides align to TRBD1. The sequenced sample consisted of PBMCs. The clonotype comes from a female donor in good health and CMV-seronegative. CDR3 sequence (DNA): TGTGCCAGCAGTTCTCGGACAGGGGTTACCGGGGAGCTGTTTTTT. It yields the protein CASSSRTGVTGELFF.